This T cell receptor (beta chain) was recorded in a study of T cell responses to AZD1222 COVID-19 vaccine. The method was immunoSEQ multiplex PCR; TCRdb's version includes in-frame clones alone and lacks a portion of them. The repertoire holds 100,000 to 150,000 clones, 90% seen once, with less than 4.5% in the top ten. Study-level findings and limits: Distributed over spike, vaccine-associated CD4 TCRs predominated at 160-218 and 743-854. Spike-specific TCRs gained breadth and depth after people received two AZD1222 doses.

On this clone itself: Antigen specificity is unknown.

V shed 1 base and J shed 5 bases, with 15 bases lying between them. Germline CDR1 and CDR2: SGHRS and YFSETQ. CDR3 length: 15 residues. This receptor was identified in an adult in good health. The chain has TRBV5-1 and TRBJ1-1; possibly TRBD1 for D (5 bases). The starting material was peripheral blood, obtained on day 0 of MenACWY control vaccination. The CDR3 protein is CASSLSPGDWTEAFF. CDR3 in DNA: TGCGCCAGCAGCTTGAGCCCGGGGGATTGGACTGAAGCTTTCTTT. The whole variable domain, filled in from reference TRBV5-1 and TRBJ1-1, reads KAGVTQTPRYLIKTRGQQVTLSCSPISGHRSVSWYQQTPGQGLQFLFEYFSETQRNKGNFPGRFSGRQFSNSRSEMNVSTLELGDSALYLCASSLSPGDWTEAFFGQGTRLTVV.